The rows below give T cell receptor beta chains drawn from one sample of a study of brain T cells in children with intractable seizures. Clones were sequenced by immunoSEQ multiplex PCR, and TCRdb holds only the in-frame ones, with some missing. The sample carries a few hundred thousand clones, more than 85% recorded once. The starting material was peripheral blood, obtained about 5 months after surgery. The receptor source for this set is a boy less than two years old with tuberous sclerosis and intractable seizures. Each CDR3 is given with its conserved first and last residue. A D gene is named only where the DNA matches it firmly. Not every row has a clone size; where given, it reads once, few, many or a size class.

j_call: TRBJ1-2
d_call: NA
v_call: TRBV3-1/TRBV3-2
clone_size: NA
cdr3_aa: CASSQDRVYGYTF
cdr3_nt: TGTGCCAGCAGCCAAGACAGGGTTTATGGCTACACCTTC

j_call: TRBJ1-2
d_call: TRBD1
v_call: TRBV6-5
clone_size: NA
cdr3_aa: CASSYGQAAIYGYTF
cdr3_nt: TGTGCCAGCAGTTACGGACAGGCTGCTATTTATGGCTACACCTTC

j_call: TRBJ2-1
d_call: TRBD2
v_call: TRBV2
clone_size: NA
cdr3_aa: CASSGTRLAGVDEQFF
cdr3_nt: TGTGCCAGCAGCGGCACCAGACTAGCGGGGGTAGATGAGCAGTTCTTC

j_call: TRBJ2-7
d_call: NA
v_call: TRBV15
clone_size: NA
cdr3_aa: CATSSRSIYEQYF
cdr3_nt: TGTGCCACCAGCAGCAGGAGTATCTACGAGCAGTACTTC

j_call: TRBJ2-7
d_call: NA
v_call: TRBV11-3
clone_size: NA
cdr3_aa: CASSYSGTYEQYF
cdr3_nt: TGTGCCAGCAGCTACTCGGGTACCTACGAGCAGTACTTC

j_call: TRBJ1-1
d_call: NA
v_call: TRBV6-5
clone_size: NA
cdr3_aa: CASSRGQGSEAFF
cdr3_nt: TGTGCCAGCAGCCGGGGTCAGGGATCTGAAGCTTTCTTT

j_call: TRBJ1-2
d_call: NA
v_call: TRBV5-6
clone_size: once
cdr3_aa: CASSPGVQRRGYTF
cdr3_nt: TGTGCCAGCAGCCCCGGGGTCCAAAGGCGGGGCTACACCTTC

j_call: TRBJ2-1
d_call: NA
v_call: TRBV2
clone_size: NA
cdr3_aa: CASSEMGLDNEQFF
cdr3_nt: TGTGCCAGCAGTGAAATGGGACTCGACAATGAGCAGTTCTTC

j_call: TRBJ2-2
d_call: TRBD1
v_call: TRBV3-1/TRBV3-2
clone_size: NA
cdr3_aa: CASSRQGAILTGELFF
cdr3_nt: TGTGCCAGCAGCAGACAGGGGGCTATACTCACCGGGGAGCTGTTTTTT

j_call: TRBJ2-7
d_call: NA
v_call: TRBV30
clone_size: NA
cdr3_aa: CAWRRDPWYEQYF
cdr3_nt: TGTGCCTGGAGGCGGGACCCCTGGTACGAGCAGTACTTC

j_call: TRBJ2-1
d_call: NA
v_call: TRBV18
clone_size: NA
cdr3_aa: CASSPESWGRDDNEQFF
cdr3_nt: TGTGCCAGCTCACCGGAAAGCTGGGGGCGGGACGACAATGAGCAGTTCTTC

j_call: TRBJ1-3
d_call: NA
v_call: TRBV9
clone_size: NA
cdr3_aa: CASSVTHSGNTIYF
cdr3_nt: TGTGCCAGCAGCGTAACCCACTCTGGAAACACCATATATTTT

j_call: TRBJ2-7
d_call: NA
v_call: TRBV4-1
clone_size: NA
cdr3_aa: CASGPGGAGYYEQYF
cdr3_nt: TGCGCCAGCGGACCTGGAGGGGCGGGGTACTACGAGCAGTACTTC

j_call: TRBJ2-1
d_call: NA
v_call: TRBV5-1
clone_size: NA
cdr3_aa: CASSLRGGNNEQFF
cdr3_nt: TGCGCCAGCAGCTTAAGGGGGGGTAACAATGAGCAGTTCTTC

j_call: TRBJ2-7
d_call: TRBD2
v_call: TRBV10-1
clone_size: NA
cdr3_aa: CASSESTSGNSGAPYEQYF
cdr3_nt: TGCGCCAGCAGTGAGTCGACTAGCGGGAATTCAGGGGCCCCCTACGAGCAGTACTTC

j_call: TRBJ1-5
d_call: TRBD1
v_call: TRBV30
clone_size: NA
cdr3_aa: CAWSSQGQPQHF
cdr3_nt: TGTGCCTGGAGTTCACAGGGGCAGCCCCAGCATTTT

j_call: TRBJ2-7
d_call: TRBD2
v_call: TRBV4-2
clone_size: NA
cdr3_aa: CASSQDYLAGGRYEQYF
cdr3_nt: TGTGCCAGCAGCCAAGATTATCTAGCGGGGGGCCGGTACGAGCAGTACTTC

j_call: TRBJ1-3
d_call: TRBD1
v_call: TRBV11-3
clone_size: once
cdr3_aa: CASSSRTGTSGNTIYF
cdr3_nt: TGTGCCAGCAGCTCCAGGACAGGGACCTCTGGAAACACCATATATTTT

j_call: TRBJ2-1
d_call: NA
v_call: TRBV6-5
clone_size: NA
cdr3_aa: CASSFGLDQFF
cdr3_nt: TGTGCCAGCAGTTTCGGGCTAGATCAGTTCTTC

j_call: TRBJ2-7
d_call: NA
v_call: TRBV15
clone_size: once
cdr3_aa: CATSRGSQRVGEQYF
cdr3_nt: TGTGCCACCAGCAGAGGTTCCCAGCGGGTGGGTGAGCAGTACTTC

j_call: TRBJ1-5
d_call: NA
v_call: TRBV24-1
clone_size: NA
cdr3_aa: CATGVLGPHF
cdr3_nt: TGTGCCACCGGGGTTCTAGGCCCGCATTTT

j_call: TRBJ2-7
d_call: NA
v_call: TRBV6-6
clone_size: NA
cdr3_aa: CASSYEGDEQYF
cdr3_nt: TGTGCCAGCAGTTACGAGGGGGACGAGCAGTACTTC

j_call: TRBJ1-3
d_call: NA
v_call: TRBV28
clone_size: NA
cdr3_aa: CASSSMKHSGNTIYF
cdr3_nt: TGTGCCAGCAGTTCCATGAAGCACTCTGGAAACACCATATATTTT

j_call: TRBJ2-3
d_call: NA
v_call: TRBV9
clone_size: NA
cdr3_aa: CASSVVTDTQYF
cdr3_nt: TGTGCCAGCAGCGTAGTCACAGATACGCAGTATTTT

j_call: TRBJ2-3
d_call: TRBD2
v_call: TRBV7-6
clone_size: NA
cdr3_aa: CASSLSPSGGLDTQYF
cdr3_nt: TGTGCCAGCAGCTTATCCCCTAGCGGGGGGTTGGATACGCAGTATTTT

j_call: TRBJ1-3
d_call: NA
v_call: TRBV18
clone_size: NA
cdr3_aa: CASSYDLSSGNTIYF
cdr3_nt: TGTGCCAGCTCATACGACCTAAGCTCTGGAAACACCATATATTTT

j_call: TRBJ2-7
d_call: TRBD1
v_call: TRBV6-5
clone_size: NA
cdr3_aa: CASSYGTGSNYEQYF
cdr3_nt: TGTGCCAGCAGTTACGGGACAGGCTCTAACTACGAGCAGTACTTC

j_call: TRBJ1-2
d_call: NA
v_call: TRBV19
clone_size: NA
cdr3_aa: CASSVGLLYGYTF
cdr3_nt: TGTGCCAGTAGTGTGGGACTCCTCTATGGCTACACCTTC

j_call: TRBJ2-7
d_call: NA
v_call: TRBV11-2
clone_size: NA
cdr3_aa: CASSFIWGSGSYEQYF
cdr3_nt: TGTGCCAGCAGCTTTATATGGGGGAGCGGTAGCTACGAGCAGTACTTC

j_call: TRBJ2-3
d_call: TRBD2
v_call: TRBV7-3
clone_size: NA
cdr3_aa: CASSLGTSGSTDTQYF
cdr3_nt: TGTGCCAGCAGCTTAGGGACTAGCGGGAGCACAGATACGCAGTATTTT

j_call: TRBJ1-1
d_call: NA
v_call: TRBV27
clone_size: NA
cdr3_aa: CASRPRGNTEAFF
cdr3_nt: TGTGCCAGCAGGCCCAGGGGGAACACTGAAGCTTTCTTT

j_call: TRBJ1-1
d_call: NA
v_call: TRBV6-7
clone_size: NA
cdr3_aa: CASSYSRGARGAGTEAFF
cdr3_nt: TGTGCCAGCAGTTACTCTAGAGGAGCTCGGGGGGCCGGCACTGAAGCTTTCTTT

j_call: TRBJ1-6
d_call: NA
v_call: TRBV10-3
clone_size: NA
cdr3_aa: CATTSLNRAENSPLHF
cdr3_nt: TGTGCCACCACTTCCTTGAACAGGGCTGAAAATTCACCCCTCCACTTT

j_call: TRBJ2-3
d_call: NA
v_call: TRBV11-3
clone_size: NA
cdr3_aa: CASSPRNTDTQYF
cdr3_nt: TGTGCCAGCAGCCCCCGGAACACAGATACGCAGTATTTT

j_call: TRBJ1-4
d_call: TRBD1
v_call: TRBV28
clone_size: NA
cdr3_aa: CAGGQSTNEKLFF
cdr3_nt: TGTGCCGGGGGACAGTCTACTAATGAAAAACTGTTTTTT

j_call: TRBJ2-5
d_call: NA
v_call: TRBV12-3/TRBV12-4
clone_size: NA
cdr3_aa: CASRDDRETQYF
cdr3_nt: TGTGCCAGCAGGGATGATCGGGAGACCCAGTACTTC

j_call: TRBJ1-4
d_call: TRBD1
v_call: TRBV27
clone_size: NA
cdr3_aa: CASSQQGRGEKLFF
cdr3_nt: TGTGCCAGCAGCCAACAGGGGAGGGGTGAAAAACTGTTTTTT

j_call: TRBJ1-5
d_call: NA
v_call: TRBV27
clone_size: NA
cdr3_aa: CASSLWGAGNQPQHF
cdr3_nt: TGTGCCAGCAGTTTATGGGGGGCTGGCAATCAGCCCCAGCATTTT

j_call: TRBJ2-1
d_call: TRBD2
v_call: TRBV30
clone_size: NA
cdr3_aa: CAWSLIAGVYNEQFF
cdr3_nt: TGTGCCTGGAGTCTGATAGCGGGAGTGTACAATGAGCAGTTCTTC

j_call: TRBJ1-6
d_call: NA
v_call: TRBV9
clone_size: once
cdr3_aa: CASSVGGSPGNSPLHF
cdr3_nt: TGTGCCAGCAGCGTAGGGGGGTCTCCGGGCAATTCACCCCTCCACTTT

j_call: TRBJ1-1
d_call: NA
v_call: TRBV7-9
clone_size: NA
cdr3_aa: CASSSPPERIMNTEAFF
cdr3_nt: TGTGCCAGCAGTTCTCCTCCCGAGCGCATCATGAACACTGAAGCTTTCTTT

j_call: TRBJ2-3
d_call: NA
v_call: TRBV27
clone_size: NA
cdr3_aa: CASSLWNSVTDTQYF
cdr3_nt: TGTGCCAGCAGTTTGTGGAATTCCGTCACAGATACGCAGTATTTT

j_call: TRBJ1-5
d_call: TRBD1
v_call: TRBV15
clone_size: NA
cdr3_aa: CATSRESPGQVNNQPQHF
cdr3_nt: TGTGCCACCAGCAGAGAAAGCCCCGGACAGGTTAACAATCAGCCCCAGCATTTT

j_call: TRBJ1-2
d_call: NA
v_call: TRBV9
clone_size: NA
cdr3_aa: CASKDTTYGYTF
cdr3_nt: TGTGCCAGCAAGGACACAACCTATGGCTACACCTTC

j_call: TRBJ1-2
d_call: NA
v_call: TRBV5-6
clone_size: NA
cdr3_aa: CASSLYSGGYTF
cdr3_nt: TGTGCCAGCAGCCTATACAGTGGTGGCTACACCTTC

j_call: TRBJ1-2
d_call: NA
v_call: TRBV19
clone_size: NA
cdr3_aa: CASSVTGRPNYGYTF
cdr3_nt: TGTGCCAGTAGTGTCACAGGCCGTCCTAACTATGGCTACACCTTC

j_call: TRBJ1-6
d_call: TRBD1
v_call: TRBV7-9
clone_size: few
cdr3_aa: CASSLRDRDNSPLHF
cdr3_nt: TGTGCCAGCAGCCTCCGGGACAGGGATAATTCACCCCTCCACTTT

j_call: TRBJ1-1
d_call: NA
v_call: TRBV7-3
clone_size: NA
cdr3_aa: CASSYDGTTEAFF
cdr3_nt: TGTGCCAGCAGCTACGATGGGACGACTGAAGCTTTCTTT

j_call: TRBJ1-1
d_call: NA
v_call: TRBV15
clone_size: NA
cdr3_aa: CATSRVEGGTEAFF
cdr3_nt: TGTGCCACCAGCAGAGTTGAGGGTGGCACTGAAGCTTTCTTT

j_call: TRBJ2-3
d_call: TRBD2
v_call: TRBV7-9
clone_size: NA
cdr3_aa: CASSLIAGGLLSTDTQYF
cdr3_nt: TGTGCCAGCAGCTTAATAGCGGGGGGATTACTAAGCACAGATACGCAGTATTTT

j_call: TRBJ1-4
d_call: NA
v_call: TRBV19
clone_size: NA
cdr3_aa: CASIASDLANEKLFF
cdr3_nt: TGTGCCAGTATCGCTTCGGATCTCGCTAATGAAAAACTGTTTTTT

j_call: TRBJ2-2
d_call: NA
v_call: TRBV7-6
clone_size: NA
cdr3_aa: CASSQRTGNTGELFF
cdr3_nt: TGTGCCAGCAGCCAGCGTACAGGAAACACCGGGGAGCTGTTTTTT

j_call: TRBJ1-2
d_call: TRBD1
v_call: TRBV2
clone_size: many
cdr3_aa: CASSATGTGNGYTF
cdr3_nt: TGTGCCAGCAGCGCCACCGGGACAGGGAATGGCTACACCTTC

j_call: TRBJ1-1
d_call: NA
v_call: TRBV5-1
clone_size: NA
cdr3_aa: CASSWEAGRTEAFF
cdr3_nt: TGCGCCAGCAGCTGGGAGGCAGGTCGGACTGAAGCTTTCTTT

j_call: TRBJ1-6
d_call: NA
v_call: TRBV9
clone_size: NA
cdr3_aa: CASSGEGASPLHF
cdr3_nt: TGTGCCAGCAGCGGGGAGGGCGCATCACCCCTCCACTTT

j_call: TRBJ2-7
d_call: NA
v_call: TRBV6-6
clone_size: NA
cdr3_aa: CASSYSRYLDEQYF
cdr3_nt: TGTGCCAGCAGTTACTCGAGGTATTTGGACGAGCAGTACTTC

j_call: TRBJ1-1
d_call: NA
v_call: TRBV27
clone_size: NA
cdr3_aa: CASRRQMNTEAFF
cdr3_nt: TGTGCCAGCAGAAGACAGATGAACACTGAAGCTTTCTTT

j_call: TRBJ2-7
d_call: NA
v_call: TRBV6-1
clone_size: NA
cdr3_aa: CASSEYRASSYEQYF
cdr3_nt: TGTGCCAGCAGTGAATACAGGGCTAGCTCCTACGAGCAGTACTTC

j_call: TRBJ2-3
d_call: TRBD2
v_call: TRBV11-3
clone_size: NA
cdr3_aa: CASSPDRGRTADTQYF
cdr3_nt: TGTGCCAGCAGCCCCGATCGCGGGAGGACGGCAGATACGCAGTATTTT

j_call: TRBJ2-1
d_call: TRBD1
v_call: TRBV7-2
clone_size: NA
cdr3_aa: CASSLALTGWMFF
cdr3_nt: TGTGCCAGCAGCTTAGCTCTGACAGGGTGGATGTTCTTC